What follows are 20 T cell receptor beta chains derived from one specimen sequenced in a study of blood T cells in healthy people across ages. Next came a second PCR, run for about 7 to 12 cycles, which used a sample-barcoded 5' primer along with a J-beta primer mix. TCRdb fed the 5' RACE reads into MiXCR, producing one record per CDR3 protein. The sample lists about a million distinct CDR3 sequences; about 53% were seen once. Sequencing input: blood. These TCRs come from a woman between 55 and 75 years old in good health.

As to this clonotype: One end of the junction is discordant with germline, which a read error may explain. The chain couples TRBV27 to TRBJ2-1; D not resolved. The germline gives CDR1 MNHEY, CDR2 SMNVEV (reference sequence). The CDR3 has 18 amino acids. CDR3 in amino acids: CASSLSQLSLGFGNEQFF. In DNA form, the CDR3 reads TGTGCCAGCAGTTTATCACAACTCAGCCTGGGGTTTGGCAATGAACAGTTCTTC.

As to this clonotype: A single base separates this from a much larger clone, so it may be a read error. The rearrangement links TRBV2 to TRBJ2-3; D unclear. This CDR3 has 12 residues. The V gene's germline CDR1 is SNHLY and CDR2 FYNNEI. V lost 8 bases, J lost 2 bases, and 8 bases lay in between. CDR3 protein: CASGPPTDTQYF. The CDR3 DNA reads TGTGCCAGCGGCCCCCCCACAGATACGCAGTATTTT.

This clonotype was observed at least ten times. This sequence joins TRBV4-1 and TRBJ2-1; TRBD2 matches 7 bases. CDR1 is MGHRA and CDR2 is YSYEKL in the germline V gene. The CDR3 is 17 residues long. V was pared by 5 bases and J by 3 bases, with 13 bases of the junction left unmatched. This CDR3 reads CASSSRLATNDYNEQFF. The CDR3 DNA reads as TGCGCCAGCAGCTCTAGACTAGCCACCAACGACTACAATGAGCAGTTCTTC.

The V and J genes are TRBV6-2 or TRBV6-3 and TRBJ2-5, with D perhaps TRBD1 (5 bases). V lost 8 bases to trimming and J lost 3 bases, with 19 bases between them. This CDR3 has 15 amino acids. Germline values: CDR1 MNHEY, CDR2 SVGEGT. DNA of the CDR3: TGTGCCAGCGCCGCCTTGGATTGGGGCGAAGAGACCCAGTACTTC. Residues: CASAALDWGEETQYF.

The rearrangement joins TRBV4-2 to TRBJ2-3; no clear D. This CDR3 spans 14 amino acids. V was pared by 0 bases and J by 1 base, with 5 bases between. Germline V CDR1 and CDR2: LGHNA, YNFKEQ. CDR3 residues: CASSQDQGTDTQYF. CDR3 nucleotide sequence: TGTGCCAGCAGCCAAGATCAGGGCACAGATACGCAGTATTTT.

The V call is TRBV6-6, the J call TRBJ2-4, with 7 positions matching TRBD2. The CDR3 is 15 residues long. V shed 8 bases and J 0 bases; nucleotides not matched to a gene: 7. The germline gives CDR1 MNHNY, CDR2 SVGAGI (reference sequence). CDR3 amino acids: CASLGSGVAKNIQYF. The CDR3 DNA is TGTGCCAGCCTGGGGAGCGGGGTAGCCAAAAACATTCAGTACTTC.

J is TRBJ2-1 and V is TRBV20-1; D might be TRBD1 or TRBD2, each matching 6 bases. CDR1 and CDR2 from the germline V gene are DFQATT and SNEGSKA (reference sequence). The CDR3 is 15 residues long. V dropped 5 bases and J dropped 4 bases, with 18 bases sitting between them. CDR3: CSAAAPGAGYNEQFF. Here the CDR3 DNA reads TGCAGTGCTGCCGCCCCGGGGGCGGGGTACAATGAGCAGTTCTTC.

This sequence joins TRBV18 and TRBJ1-1; D is uncertain. This CDR3 comprises 13 residues. Between the trimmed V and J ends, which lost 3 bases and 3 bases, there was a span of 8 bases. Germline-derived CDR1 and CDR2 are KGHSH and LQKENI. CDR3 amino acids: CASSPGLDTEAFF. CDR3 nucleotide sequence: TGTGCCAGCTCACCCGGATTGGACACTGAAGCTTTCTTT.

V and J are TRBV20-1 and TRBJ2-7; weak D call: TRBD1 (6 bases). From germline, CDR1 is DFQATT and CDR2 SNEGSKA (reference sequence). The CDR3 extends over 14 amino acids. Trimming shortened V by 1 base and J by 0 bases, and 10 bases separated the two germline ends. CDR3 coding DNA: TGCAGTGCTAGAGGGACAGTGGTCTCCTACGAGCAGTACTTC. Its translation is CSARGTVVSYEQYF.

This clonotype occurred a few times. The chain links TRBV7-9 to TRBJ2-3; 8 nucleotides line up with TRBD2. Trimming at V came to 3 bases and at J to 0 bases, leaving 5 bases not matched to a gene. The CDR3 extends over 16 amino acids. Germline V gives CDR1 SEHNR, CDR2 FQNEAQ (reference sequence). The CDR3 loop is CASSFPTSGSTDTQYF. The DNA for the CDR3 is TGTGCCAGCAGCTTTCCCACTAGCGGTAGCACAGATACGCAGTATTTT.

The gene calls are TRBV20-1 and TRBJ1-2; 8 bases are a match to TRBD1. CDR1 DFQATT and CDR2 SNEGSKA come from the germline V gene (reference sequence). J lost 7 bases, V lost 0 bases, and 10 bases had no gene match. The CDR3 sequence is 15 residues long. The CDR3 here is CSAREDRVTRSGYTF. Here the CDR3 DNA reads TGCAGTGCTAGAGAGGACAGGGTAACTCGGTCTGGCTACACCTTC.

This clonotype came up a few times. The chain employs TRBV12-3 or TRBV12-4 and TRBJ2-5; TRBD1 might be the D (5 bases). V was clipped by 5 bases and J by 7 bases, with 17 bases between them. This CDR3 comprises 14 residues. Here the CDR3 DNA reads TGTGCCAGCAGTGAATCCCTACAGGTGGGGACCCAGTACTTC. This codes for CASSESLQVGTQYF.

This clonotype has just a few counts. The chain combines TRBV20-1 with TRBJ2-2; 9 nucleotides match TRBD1. V shed 7 bases and J 3 bases; nucleotides not matched to a gene: 6. Germline CDR1 is DFQATT and CDR2 is SNEGSKA (reference sequence). This CDR3 has 14 amino acids. The CDR3 spells CSGTQGAHTGELFF. The DNA of the CDR3 is TGCAGTGGAACACAGGGGGCCCACACCGGGGAGCTGTTTTTT.

The V and J genes are TRBV25-1 and TRBJ1-1; weak D call: TRBD1 (6 bases). The CDR3 loop spans 14 amino acids. The germline CDR1 and CDR2 sequences are MGHDK and SYGVNS. Trimming removed 1 base from V and 4 bases from J, with 10 bases in between. CDR3 in DNA: TGTGCCAGCAGTGAATTCCTAGGGGGCACTGAAGCTTTCTTT. This codes for CASSEFLGGTEAFF.

This clonotype was detected once. The V gene is TRBV20-1, the J gene TRBJ2-1, with a possible D match to TRBD2 (7 bases). V was clipped by 3 bases and J by 3 bases, with 12 bases between them. Germline V gives CDR1 DFQATT, CDR2 SNEGSKA (reference sequence). This CDR3 contains 14 residues. The CDR3 nucleotides are TGCAGTGCTAGGGAGGGGGGGGGCTACAATGAGCAGTTCTTC. Amino acid sequence: CSAREGGGYNEQFF.

The V call is TRBV20-1, the J call TRBJ2-5; a weak D match, TRBD1 (5 bases). The germline V and J ends were trimmed by 3 bases and 5 bases, with 19 bases remaining between them. Germline V gene data show CDR1 as DFQATT and CDR2 as SNEGSKA (reference sequence). The CDR3 extends over 15 amino acids. The CDR3 nucleotides are TGCAGTGCTAGGGACCAGGGTGTGGTTTCGGAGACCCAGTACTTC. It encodes CSARDQGVVSETQYF.

The V call is TRBV28, the J call TRBJ2-3; D might be TRBD2 (7 bases). V lost 11 bases, J lost 1 base, and 31 bases lay in between. CDR1 MDHEN and CDR2 SYDVKM come from the germline V gene. This CDR3 spans 19 amino acids. The CDR3 coding sequence is TGTGCCGTTTCCCCCGGGAGGTTTAATAGGGGGACCCGCACAGATACGCAGTATTTT. Encoded protein: CAVSPGRFNRGTRTDTQYF.

This clonotype has only one observation. A clone one base away is much larger, so this may be a read error. This rearrangement joins TRBV7-6 to TRBJ2-3; D might be TRBD1 (5 bases). The length of the CDR3 is 18 residues. Germline values: CDR1 SGHVS, CDR2 FNYEAQ. CDR3 DNA: TGTGCCAGCAGCTTAACTTTATCCAGAGGATCAATCACAGGTACGCAGTATTTT. This gives the protein CASSLTLSRGSITGTQYF.

The chain combines TRBV3-1 with TRBJ2-5; 8 nucleotides agree with TRBD1. The germline V gene has CDR1 LGHDT and CDR2 YNNKEL (reference sequence). The CDR3 spans 15 residues. V dropped 4 bases and J dropped 2; count of bases not matched to a gene: 6. CDR3 residues: CASSRRQGTQETQYF. Written as DNA, the CDR3 is TGTGCCAGCAGCCGGCGACAGGGGACTCAAGAGACCCAGTACTTC.

This clonotype turned up a few times. A single base separates this from a much larger clone, so it may be a read error. This chain connects TRBV9 to TRBJ2-3; 8 bases align to TRBD2. Germline V gene data show CDR1 as SGDLS and CDR2 as YYNGEE. The CDR3 runs to 15 residues. CDR3 sequence reads: CTSSRNAGGPDTQYF. As DNA, the CDR3 is TGTACCAGCAGTCGAAACGCGGGGGGACCAGATACGCAGTATTTT.